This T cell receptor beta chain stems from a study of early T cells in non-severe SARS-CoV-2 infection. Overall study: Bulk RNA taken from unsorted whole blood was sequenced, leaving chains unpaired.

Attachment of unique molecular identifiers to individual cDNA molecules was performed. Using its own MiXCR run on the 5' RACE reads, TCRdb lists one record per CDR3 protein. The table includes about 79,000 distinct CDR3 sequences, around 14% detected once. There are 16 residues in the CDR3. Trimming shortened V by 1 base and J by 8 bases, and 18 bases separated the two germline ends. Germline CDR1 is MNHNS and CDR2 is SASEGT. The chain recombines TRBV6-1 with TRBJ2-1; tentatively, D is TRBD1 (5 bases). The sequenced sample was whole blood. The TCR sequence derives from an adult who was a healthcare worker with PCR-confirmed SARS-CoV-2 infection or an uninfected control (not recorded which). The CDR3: CASSEGRVGRADEQFF. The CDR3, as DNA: TGTGCCAGCAGTGAAGGCAGGGTCGGTCGGGCGGATGAGCAGTTCTTC.